This TCR beta chain was identified in a study of blood T cell repertoires in COVID-19. Across the whole study: COVID-19 samples from acute and convalescent phases originated in the United States, Italy and Spain.

TCRdb's table, derived via immunoSEQ multiplex PCR, lists solely in-frame clones and lacks some. The sample shows some 200,000 clones, approximately 80% of them seen only once. V was clipped by 0 bases and J by 3 bases, with 12 bases between them. CDR1 is SGDLS, CDR2 YYNGEE, per germline. The CDR3 extends over 16 amino acids. The chain joins TRBV9 to TRBJ2-2; D gene uncertain. This TCR was recovered from a woman older than 75 with active or convalescent COVID-19. The sequencing sample was made of peripheral blood. For the CDR3, the DNA is TGTGCCAGCAGCGTAGGGAGAAACACCTACACCGGGGAGCTGTTTTTT. It specifies CASSVGRNTYTGELFF.